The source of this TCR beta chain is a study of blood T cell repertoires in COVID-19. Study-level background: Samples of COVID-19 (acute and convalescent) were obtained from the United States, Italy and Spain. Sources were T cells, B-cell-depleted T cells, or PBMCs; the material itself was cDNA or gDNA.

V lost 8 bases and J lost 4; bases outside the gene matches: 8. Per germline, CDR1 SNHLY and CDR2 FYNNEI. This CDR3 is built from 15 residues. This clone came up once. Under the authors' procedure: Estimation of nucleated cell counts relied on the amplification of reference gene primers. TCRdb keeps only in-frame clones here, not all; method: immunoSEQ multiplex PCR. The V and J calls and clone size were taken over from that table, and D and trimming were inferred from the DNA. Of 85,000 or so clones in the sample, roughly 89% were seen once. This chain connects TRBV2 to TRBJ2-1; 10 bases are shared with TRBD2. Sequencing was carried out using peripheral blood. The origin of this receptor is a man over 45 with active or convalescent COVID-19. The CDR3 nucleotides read TGTGCCAGCTACCCTACTAGCGGGGAATACAATGAGCAGTTCTTC. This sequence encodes CASYPTSGEYNEQFF.